These 9 T cell receptor beta chains were sequenced from one sample in a study of OX40 agonist ivuxolimab in advanced cancers. Assay: immunoSEQ multiplex PCR; the TCRdb copy retains only in-frame clones and omits some. The sample has 55,000 to 70,000 clones, 80% to 95% seen once; the top ten hold over 6%. Source: CD4+ or CD8+ T cells sorted from blood, taken in a trial of the OX40 agonist ivuxolimab. These receptor sequences come from an adult with an advanced solid tumor such as melanoma, head and neck, liver or kidney cancer.

The rearrangement joins TRBV9 to TRBJ2-2; 12 nucleotides agree with TRBD2. CDR1 is SGDLS and CDR2 is YYNGEE in the germline V gene. The trim removed 4 bases at V and 7 bases at J, leaving 5 bases unmatched. The CDR3 is 15 residues long. CDR3 sequence reads: CASSPTSGGVGELFF. The CDR3 DNA reads TGTGCCAGCAGCCCGACTAGCGGGGGTGTCGGGGAGCTGTTTTTT.

The CDR3 region has the DNA TGTGCCAGCAGTTTCGGGACAGGAAATCAGCCCCAGCATTTT. Residues: CASSFGTGNQPQHF. V is TRBV5-6 and J is TRBJ1-5, with 8 nucleotides matching TRBD1. The ends lost 5 bases at V and 4 bases at J; junction bases unmatched: 5. Germline assignment: CDR1 SGHDT and CDR2 YYEEEE. The CDR3 runs 14 residues.

The gene calls are TRBV25-1 and TRBJ2-5; D gene uncertain. V lost 3 bases, J lost 0 bases, and 8 bases lay in between. The CDR3 has 14 residues. Germline V gives CDR1 MGHDK, CDR2 SYGVNS. This CDR3 reads CASSDEVYQETQYF. CDR3 in DNA: TGTGCCAGCAGTGACGAGGTGTACCAAGAGACCCAGTACTTC. Full variable domain (missing parts from reference TRBV25-1 and TRBJ2-5): EADIYQTPRYLVIGTGKKITLECSQTMGHDKMYWYQQDPGMELHLIHYSYGVNSTEKGDLSSESTVSRIRTEHFPLTLESARPSHTSQYLCASSDEVYQETQYFGPGTRLLVL.

CDR3 sequence reads: CASSSRVGRIYGYTF. The CDR3 coding sequence is TGTGCCAGCAGCTCCCGGGTAGGGAGGATCTATGGCTACACCTTC. The chain links TRBV7-6 to TRBJ1-2; D gene unclear. This CDR3 contains 15 residues. The germline gives CDR1 SGHVS, CDR2 FNYEAQ. Trimming removed 4 bases from V and 4 bases from J, with 16 bases in between.

This clone appeared a single time. The chain links TRBV9 to TRBJ2-3, with TRBD2 identical over 12 bases. Germline CDR1 and CDR2: SGDLS and YYNGEE. With V trimmed by 3 bases and J by 2 bases, 4 bases remained unmatched. This CDR3 has 16 amino acids. The CDR3: CASSAGLAGSTDTQYF. For the CDR3, the DNA is TGTGCCAGCAGCGCCGGACTAGCGGGGTCCACAGATACGCAGTATTTT. The variable domain in full, completed from reference TRBV9 and TRBJ2-3, reads DSGVTQTPKHLITATGQRVTLRCSPRSGDLSVYWYQQSLDQGLQFLIQYYNGEERAKGNILERFSAQQFPDLHSELNLSSLELGDSALYFCASSAGLAGSTDTQYFGPGTRLTVL.

The rearrangement uses TRBV13 and TRBJ2-7, with 7 nucleotides matching TRBD1. CDR1 and CDR2 (germline): PRHDT, FYEKMQ (reference sequence). The CDR3 runs 16 residues. Losses at the gene ends were 5 bases for V and 3 bases for J; bases not matched to a gene: 13. DNA for the CDR3: TGTGCCAGCAGCGCCCTGAGGGGGCTGCTTAGCTACGAGCAGTACTTC. Its translation is CASSALRGLLSYEQYF.

J is TRBJ1-5 and V is TRBV9, with a tentative D call TRBD1 (5 bases). The CDR3 totals 14 residues. Deletions cut 3 bases from V and 6 bases from J, with 13 bases between. Germline assignment: CDR1 SGDLS and CDR2 YYNGEE. CDR3 bases: TGTGCCAGCAGCGCAGGACGGACATTTCAGCCCCAGCATTTT. Encoded protein: CASSAGRTFQPQHF.

The chain has TRBV2 and TRBJ1-1, with D possibly TRBD1 on 6 matching bases. The CDR3 extends over 13 amino acids. V dropped 4 bases and J dropped 7 bases, with 13 bases sitting between them. CDR1 is SNHLY and CDR2 is FYNNEI in the germline V gene. CDR3 bases: TGTGCCAGCAGTGGCTGGACAGCCAATGAAGCTTTCTTT. It translates to CASSGWTANEAFF.

The rearrangement uses TRBV7-9 and TRBJ2-3, with 13 bases that match TRBD2. Germline lookup yields CDR1 SEHNR and CDR2 FQNEAQ (reference sequence). The CDR3 contains 16 residues. V was clipped by 4 bases and J by 2 bases; unmatched bases: 3. For the CDR3, the DNA is TGTGCCAGCAGCTGGACTAGCGGGGGCCTCACAGATACGCAGTATTTT. The encoded protein is CASSWTSGGLTDTQYF.